The T cell receptor (beta chain) described here comes from a study of T-cell memory formation after mild COVID-19. With 0 bases removed from V and 3 bases from J, the gap between germline ends came to 9 bases. Germline CDR1 SGHRS, CDR2 YFSETQ. This CDR3 comprises 14 residues. TCRdb processed the 5' RACE reads anew with MiXCR; each CDR3 protein has one entry. The repertoire holds 400,000 to 550,000 distinct CDR3 sequences, with around 25% as singletons. This clonotype originated in an adult woman who had mild COVID-19 (a few samples of this study predate the infection). Cell type and time point are not known. The V call is TRBV5-1, the J call TRBJ1-1; no definite D call. Sequenced: PBMCs or a T cell subset sorted from them (not recorded which). This CDR3 is CASSLASRYTEAFF. CDR3 nucleotides: TGCGCCAGCAGCTTGGCAAGTCGGTACACTGAAGCTTTCTTT.